A single sample gave rise to the 30 T cell receptor beta chains below, sequenced in a study of control samples from healthy donors and cancer patients. Using immunoSEQ multiplex PCR, the repertoire was profiled, and TCRdb retains in-frame clones only, with some absent. This table holds roughly 14,000 clones, about 72% found once. The sample consisted of formalin-fixed, paraffin-embedded tissue. Every receptor here comes from a female donor with lung cancer.

This clone appeared a few times. The rearrangement joins TRBV10-3 to TRBJ2-1; D might be TRBD2 (6 bases). V lost 6 bases and J lost 9, with 21 bases in between. In germline, CDR1 is ENHRY, CDR2 SYGVKD. This CDR3 has 15 amino acids. The CDR3 nucleotides are TGTGCCATCAGCCCCGGAGGGCAGGTGATCGGTGAGCAGTTCTTC. Amino acids: CAISPGGQVIGEQFF.

The genes are TRBV9 and TRBJ2-7, with TRBD1 identical over 7 bases. Germline-derived CDR1 and CDR2 are SGDLS and YYNGEE. The J segment lost 2 bases and the V segment lost 0 bases, leaving 2 bases of the junction unmatched. The CDR3 runs 14 residues. This CDR3 is CASSVGQGAYEQYF. The CDR3 nucleotides are TGTGCCAGCAGCGTAGGGCAGGGGGCCTACGAGCAGTACTTC.

This chain uses TRBV11-1 with TRBJ2-2; D gene unclear. V dropped 8 bases and J dropped 2 bases, with 18 bases sitting between them. The CDR3 spans 16 residues. Germline CDR1 and CDR2: SGHAT and FQDESV (reference sequence). The CDR3 sequence is CASSSLFQENTGELFF. CDR3 DNA: TGTGCCAGCTCCTCCCTTTTCCAGGAAAACACCGGGGAGCTGTTTTTT.

V usage is TRBV7-2 and J usage is TRBJ1-6; D is uncertain. The CDR3 sequence is 13 residues long. Germline loops: CDR1 SGHTA, CDR2 FQGNSA. V lost 1 base and J lost 14, with 12 bases in between. CDR3 DNA sequence: TGTGCCAGCAGCTTAGTGACGACTACGGCCCTCCACTTT. It specifies CASSLVTTTALHF.

The V and J genes are TRBV12-3 or TRBV12-4 and TRBJ2-3; D is ambiguous. The CDR3 loop spans 12 amino acids. V was cut by 5 bases and J by 9 bases, with 12 bases left in between. The CDR3 loop is CASSILRDTQYF. The CDR3 DNA reads as TGTGCCAGCAGTATATTGCGTGACACGCAGTATTTT.

This sequence joins TRBV6-2 or TRBV6-3 and TRBJ2-3; 13 bases match TRBD2. Germline CDR1 MNHEY, CDR2 SVGEGT. Trimming removed 6 bases from V and 7 bases from J; junction bases left unmatched: 7. The CDR3 length is 15 residues. CDR3 region: CASSLLAGGLYTQYF. For the CDR3, the DNA is TGTGCCAGCAGCTTACTAGCGGGAGGGCTGTATACGCAGTATTTT.

V is TRBV19 and J is TRBJ1-2; D uncertain. This CDR3 spans 13 amino acids. Germline-derived CDR1 and CDR2 are LNHDA and SQIVND (reference sequence). V lost 7 bases and J lost 2, with 11 bases in between. This CDR3 is CASTETRNYGYTF. CDR3 in DNA: TGTGCCAGTACCGAGACAAGAAACTATGGCTACACCTTC.

The V call is TRBV5-1, the J call TRBJ2-1, with D possibly TRBD1 on 5 matching bases. The ends were cut back, 5 bases at V and 4 bases at J, with 13 bases in the middle. The CDR3 extends over 14 amino acids. Germline values: CDR1 SGHRS, CDR2 YFSETQ. The CDR3 nucleotides read TGCGCCAGCAGTTACGACAGACTTTACAATGAGCAGTTCTTC. Amino acid sequence: CASSYDRLYNEQFF. Full variable domain (remainder filled in from reference TRBV5-1 and TRBJ2-1): KAGVTQTPRYLIKTRGQQVTLSCSPISGHRSVSWYQQTPGQGLQFLFEYFSETQRNKGNFPGRFSGRQFSNSRSEMNVSTLELGDSALYLCASSYDRLYNEQFFGPGTRLTVL.

The chain carries TRBV6-1 and TRBJ1-2; TRBD1 is a possible D gene (5 bases). The CDR3 runs 15 residues. V dropped 3 bases and J dropped 1 base, with 12 bases sitting between them. Germline loops: CDR1 MNHNS, CDR2 SASEGT. Here the CDR3 reads CASSDAGRINYGYTF. Here the CDR3 DNA reads TGTGCCAGCAGTGATGCAGGGAGGATTAACTATGGCTACACCTTC.

This clone turned up a few times. The CDR3 region has the DNA TGTGCCAGCAGCGTTGACCGTAGTGACACTGAAGCTTTCTTT. Its translation: CASSVDRSDTEAFF. This chain uses TRBV9 with TRBJ1-1; D unclear. With 2 bases removed from V and 3 bases from J, the gap between germline ends came to 11 bases. The CDR3 loop spans 14 amino acids. In germline, CDR1 is SGDLS, CDR2 YYNGEE.

This clone was recorded only once. V usage is TRBV5-1 and J usage is TRBJ2-5; perhaps TRBD2 as D (6 bases). CDR1 is SGHRS and CDR2 is YFSETQ in the germline V gene. Trimming took off 4 bases at V and 4 bases at J, with 14 bases between the two ends. CDR3 size: 14 residues. The CDR3 sequence: CASSDPTSGETQYF. The CDR3 region has the DNA TGCGCCAGCAGCGACCCGACTAGTGGAGAGACCCAGTACTTC.

V and J are TRBV2 and TRBJ1-5, with unresolved D. CDR1 and CDR2 (germline): SNHLY, FYNNEI. This CDR3 is 14 amino acids long. The ends were cut back, 1 base at V and 6 bases at J, with 10 bases in the middle. The CDR3 DNA reads as TGTGCCAGCAGTGAAGAAGGGTGGATTCAGCCCCAGCATTTT. Amino acids: CASSEEGWIQPQHF.

V is TRBV7-9 and J is TRBJ2-5; the match to TRBD2 covers 10 bases. V shed 4 bases, J shed 3 bases, and the junction held 8 bases outside the gene matches. Germline CDR1 and CDR2: SEHNR and FQNEAQ (reference sequence). This CDR3 region has 16 residues. CDR3 protein: CASSSWTGLAKETQYF. Here the CDR3 DNA reads TGTGCCAGCAGCTCGTGGACGGGACTAGCGAAAGAGACCCAGTACTTC.

V gene TRBV27 combines with J gene TRBJ2-3, with D unresolved. Germline V gene data show CDR1 as MNHEY and CDR2 as SMNVEV (reference sequence). The CDR3 consists of 13 residues. V lost 0 bases and J 3 bases, leaving 4 bases between the germline ends. The CDR3 sequence: CASSLSRTDTQYF. The CDR3 bases are TGTGCCAGCAGTTTATCGAGAACAGATACGCAGTATTTT.

This clone was picked up a small number of times. V is TRBV10-3 and J is TRBJ1-1; tentative D call: TRBD1 (5 bases). This CDR3 is built from 14 residues. Germline V lookup: CDR1 ENHRY, CDR2 SYGVKD. Deletions cut 6 bases from V and 4 bases from J, with 15 bases between. CDR3 sequence: CAISGGGMSTEAFF. The CDR3 nucleotides read TGTGCCATCAGCGGGGGGGGGATGAGCACTGAAGCTTTCTTT.

The CDR3 loop reads CASSSSGSIEQFF. The DNA of the CDR3 is TGTGCCAGCAGTTCTAGCGGGAGCATTGAGCAGTTCTTC. The V and J genes are TRBV7-9 and TRBJ2-1; 10 nucleotides agree with TRBD2. Per germline, CDR1 SEHNR and CDR2 FQNEAQ (reference sequence). The V gene end was trimmed by 6 bases and the J gene end by 9 bases; junction bases not matched to a gene: 5. This CDR3 spans 13 amino acids.

The chain has TRBV7-8 and TRBJ1-2; 8 positions match TRBD1. CDR3 length equals 13 residues. From germline, CDR1 is SGHVS and CDR2 FQNEAQ. V shed 5 bases, J shed 4 bases, and the junction held 3 bases outside the gene matches. The CDR3, as DNA: TGTGCCAGCAGCCCCGGGACAGGCTATGGCTACACCTTC. Its protein is CASSPGTGYGYTF.

In its sample, this clone was seen a few times. The chain combines TRBV4-2 with TRBJ2-3; 8 nucleotides match TRBD2. The CDR3 spans 16 residues. Per the germline V gene, CDR1 is LGHNA and CDR2 is YNFKEQ. The trim removed 0 bases at V and 4 bases at J, leaving 6 bases unmatched. Here the CDR3 DNA reads TGTGCCAGCAGCCAAGAGTTGAGCGGGGGCCCAGATACGCAGTATTTT. This codes for CASSQELSGGPDTQYF.

The chain carries TRBV4-3 and TRBJ1-5, with D unclear. The CDR3 sequence is 15 residues long. Trimming left V 0 bases short and J 4 bases short, with 10 bases between. Germline V CDR1 and CDR2: LGHNA, YSLEER. DNA of the CDR3: TGCGCCAGCAGCCAAGATGGTAATGATAATCAGCCCCAGCATTTT. Its translation is CASSQDGNDNQPQHF.

The chain combines TRBV5-5 with TRBJ2-7; D is ambiguous. Germline CDR1 reads SGHKS; CDR2 reads YYEKEE (reference sequence). Trimming cost V 0 bases and J 2 bases, with 12 bases left between them. CDR3 length: 15 residues. CDR3 DNA sequence: TGTGCCAGCAGCTTGGCTCATCAACCCCCCTACGAGCAGTACTTC. Amino acids: CASSLAHQPPYEQYF.

A remark on this clone: One junction end does not reproduce the germline sequence, and a read error may be involved. The chain joins TRBV4-1 to TRBJ2-1; D remains unclear. From germline, CDR1 is MGHRA and CDR2 YSYEKL. The CDR3 runs 12 residues. This chain's CDR3 is CASSPPGGKSIF. CDR3 nucleotides: TGCGCCAGCAGCCCCCCCGGCGGCAAATCGATCTTC.

This clone has just a few counts. The chain recombines TRBV13 with TRBJ2-2, with D possibly being TRBD2 (5 bases). CDR1 is PRHDT and CDR2 is FYEKMQ in the germline V gene (reference sequence). Trimming stripped 1 base from V and 7 bases from J, with 16 bases between. The CDR3 totals 16 residues. This CDR3 reads CASSLERGDGDGELFF. For the CDR3, the DNA is TGTGCCAGCAGCTTAGAACGGGGTGATGGTGACGGGGAGCTGTTTTTT.

A remark on this clone: A read error may produce the germline difference seen at one junction end. Distinct nucleotide sequences in the sample also encode this CDR3. The rearrangement joins TRBV6-6 to TRBJ2-7; 8 bases align to TRBD2. Germline loops: CDR1 MNHNY, CDR2 SVGAGI (reference sequence). The length of the CDR3 is 14 residues. The CDR3 coding sequence is TGTGCCAGCAGGACAGGACTAGCAGTCTACGAGCAGTACTTT. Translating it yields CASRTGLAVYEQYF.

The chain uses TRBV13 and TRBJ1-6; D might be TRBD1 (5 bases). This CDR3 is built from 15 residues. Germline values: CDR1 PRHDT, CDR2 FYEKMQ (reference sequence). V was shortened by 3 bases and J by 7 bases, with 13 bases between the two germline ends. The CDR3 bases are TGTGCCAGCAGCTTGGCAAGGGGTTGGAATTCACCCCTCCACTTT. Amino acid sequence: CASSLARGWNSPLHF.

This clone was seen just once. This chain joins TRBV27 and TRBJ1-2; D call uncertain. V gave up 3 bases and J gave up 1 base, with 6 bases separating them. CDR1 and CDR2 from the germline V gene are MNHEY and SMNVEV (reference sequence). This CDR3 contains 13 residues. DNA for the CDR3: TGTGCCAGCAGTTTGCGGGGTAACTATGGCTACACCTTC. Translating gives CASSLRGNYGYTF.

The V gene is TRBV13, the J gene TRBJ1-1; a possible D gene is TRBD1 (6 bases). This CDR3 is 19 amino acids long. The ends were cut back, 3 bases at V and 3 bases at J, with 26 bases in the middle. Germline CDR1 is PRHDT and CDR2 is FYEKMQ (reference sequence). The CDR3 nucleotides are TGTGCCAGCAGCTTTTGGACAGTCTGGATGGAAGATTGGGACACTGAAGCTTTCTTT. Protein: CASSFWTVWMEDWDTEAFF. Full variable domain (outside the CDR3, taken from reference TRBV13 and TRBJ1-1): AAGVIQSPRHLIKEKRETATLKCYPIPRHDTVYWYQQGPGQDPQFLISFYEKMQSDKGSIPDRFSAQQFSDYHSELNMSSLELGDSALYFCASSFWTVWMEDWDTEAFFGQGTRLTVV.

Only one count was recorded for this clone. The chain uses TRBV7-9 and TRBJ2-7; weak D call: TRBD2 (6 bases). This CDR3 is 15 amino acids long. The germline V and J ends were trimmed by 4 bases and 0 bases, with 13 bases remaining between them. In germline, CDR1 is SEHNR, CDR2 FQNEAQ (reference sequence). CDR3 bases: TGTGCCAGCAGCTCCTACGGGGGAATCTCCTACGAGCAGTACTTC. Translating gives CASSSYGGISYEQYF. The variable domain in full, completed from reference TRBV7-9 and TRBJ2-7, reads DTGVSQNPRHKITKRGQNVTFRCDPISEHNRLYWYRQTLGQGPEFLTYFQNEAQLEKSRLLSDRFSAERPKGSFSTLEIQRTEQGDSAMYLCASSSYGGISYEQYFGPGTRLTVT.

Regarding this clone: A much larger clone lies one base from this, so it may be a read error. The chain carries TRBV19 and TRBJ1-4; no definite D call. CDR1 and CDR2 (germline): LNHDA, SQIVND (reference sequence). CDR3 length: 15 residues. CDR3 DNA sequence: TGTGTCAGTCAAGGTTTTGGAGGAGTCAATGAAAAACTGTTTTTT. It specifies CVSQGFGGVNEKLFF.

This clone was counted a few times. This chain uses TRBV29-1 with TRBJ1-1; D ambiguous. Germline-derived CDR1 and CDR2 are SQVTM and ANQGSEA. CDR3 size: 14 residues. V lost 4 bases, J lost 0 bases, and 12 bases lay in between. The DNA of the CDR3 is TGCAGCGTTGTAGGTCGGGTCATGAACACTGAAGCTTTCTTT. It specifies CSVVGRVMNTEAFF.

The chain uses TRBV4-3 and TRBJ2-2, with no clear D. Germline V gene lookup returns CDR1 LGHNA and CDR2 YSLEER. The CDR3 totals 16 residues. Trimming took off 0 bases at V and 6 bases at J, with 14 bases between the two ends. CDR3 in DNA: TGCGCCAGCAGCCAAGATTTGGTGGCTAGTGCCGGGGAGCTGTTTTTT. This gives the protein CASSQDLVASAGELFF.